The 9 T cell receptor beta chains presented below share a single source sample, sequenced in a study of brain T cells in children with intractable seizures (dated by TCRdb to about 2021). The sample's time point, from its label and the paper: resected brain tissue, or blood drawn just prior to surgery. The library was prepared using the immunoSEQ multiplex PCR assay. TCRdb mirrors the immuneACCESS table, restricted to in-frame sequences. Some clones are absent from its copies; in checked studies, under half trace to an unresolved V gene, and the reason for the others is unknown. This sample is represented by about 64,000 clones; 90% to 97% of them were singletons. Of the sample, roughly 0.4% is held by the ten largest clones. This specimen consisted of peripheral blood, obtained at surgery. Receptors originate from a boy younger than two with focal cortical dysplasia and intractable seizures.

This clone was seen a single time. The chain combines TRBV5-6 with TRBJ1-2; the D is unclear. Per the germline V gene, CDR1 is SGHDT and CDR2 is YYEEEE. Trimming cost V 4 bases and J 7 bases, with 17 bases left between them. The CDR3 extends over 14 amino acids. CDR3 amino acids: CASSLGRGVAGYTF. In DNA form, the CDR3 reads TGTGCCAGCAGCCTTGGGCGAGGTGTGGCTGGCTACACCTTC.

This clone appeared a single time. The chain couples TRBV12-3 or TRBV12-4 to TRBJ2-2; no clear D. This CDR3 contains 11 residues. Trimming removed 7 bases from V and 6 bases from J, with 6 bases in between. Here the CDR3 DNA reads TGTGCCAGCACCGTCGCCGGGGAGCTGTTTTTT. Amino acid sequence: CASTVAGELFF.

The CDR3 here is CASSQDRSWQYF. CDR3 DNA sequence: TGCGCCAGCAGCCAAGATAGGAGTTGGCAGTACTTC. This chain uses TRBV4-1 with TRBJ2-7; D is ambiguous. The length of the CDR3 is 12 residues. V gave up 0 bases and J gave up 9 bases, with 9 bases separating them. Germline V gene data show CDR1 as MGHRA and CDR2 as YSYEKL.

CDR3 protein: CAISEPGQGSGANVLTF. CDR3 DNA: TGTGCCATCAGTGAGCCCGGACAGGGATCTGGGGCCAACGTCCTGACTTTC. The chain joins TRBV10-3 to TRBJ2-6; 8 bases agree with TRBD1. J gave up 1 base and V 2 bases, and 4 bases lay outside the gene matches. The CDR3 runs 17 residues. CDR1 is ENHRY, CDR2 SYGVKD, per germline.

The gene calls are TRBV5-6 and TRBJ2-5; 9 nucleotides line up with TRBD2. Trimming cost V 5 bases and J 4 bases; bases outside gene matches: 12. CDR3 length equals 16 residues. Germline-derived CDR1 and CDR2 are SGHDT and YYEEEE. CDR3 in amino acids: CASSPSLAGKRETQYF. The CDR3 DNA follows: TGTGCCAGCAGTCCATCACTAGCGGGTAAACGAGAGACCCAGTACTTC. Based on the CDR3 plus reference TRBV5-6 and TRBJ2-5, the full variable domain is DAGVTQSPTHLIKTRGQQVTLRCSPKSGHDTVSWYQQALGQGPQFIFQYYEEEERQRGNFPDRFSGHQFPNYSSELNVNALLLGDSALYLCASSPSLAGKRETQYFGPGTRLLVL.

This chain connects TRBV19 to TRBJ2-1; 12 bases fit TRBD2. After removal of 2 bases from V and 7 bases from J, the junction contained 3 bases not matched to a gene. Germline V lookup: CDR1 LNHDA, CDR2 SQIVND (reference sequence). The CDR3 covers 15 residues. CDR3: CASSILAGGVNEQFF. In nucleotides, the CDR3 is TGTGCCAGTAGTATACTAGCGGGGGGGGTTAATGAGCAGTTCTTC.

V and J are TRBV7-9 and TRBJ2-1; TRBD2 might be the D (6 bases). CDR3 length: 14 amino acids. V was clipped by 2 bases and J by 7 bases, with 12 bases between them. Germline CDR1 is SEHNR and CDR2 is FQNEAQ (reference sequence). CDR3 loop: CASSLRVADNEQFF. The CDR3 DNA follows: TGTGCCAGCAGCTTAAGAGTAGCGGATAATGAGCAGTTCTTC.

The genes are TRBV6-2 or TRBV6-3 and TRBJ2-7; D unclear. CDR3 length equals 14 residues. Looked up from germline, CDR1 is MNHEY and CDR2 is SVGEGT. Trimming left V 6 bases short and J 7 bases short, with 19 bases between. CDR3 sequence: CASSLLVTLGEQYF. CDR3 nucleotides: TGTGCCAGCAGCCTACTTGTAACCCTTGGGGAGCAGTACTTC.

V and J are TRBV19 and TRBJ1-4, with D uncertain. This CDR3 region has 14 residues. Germline values: CDR1 LNHDA, CDR2 SQIVND (reference sequence). The V end lost 6 bases, the J end lost 5 bases, and 13 bases lay between the germline ends. CDR3 in DNA: TGTGCCAGTAGCCAACGGGTCTCAAATGAAAAACTGTTTTTT. Amino acids: CASSQRVSNEKLFF.